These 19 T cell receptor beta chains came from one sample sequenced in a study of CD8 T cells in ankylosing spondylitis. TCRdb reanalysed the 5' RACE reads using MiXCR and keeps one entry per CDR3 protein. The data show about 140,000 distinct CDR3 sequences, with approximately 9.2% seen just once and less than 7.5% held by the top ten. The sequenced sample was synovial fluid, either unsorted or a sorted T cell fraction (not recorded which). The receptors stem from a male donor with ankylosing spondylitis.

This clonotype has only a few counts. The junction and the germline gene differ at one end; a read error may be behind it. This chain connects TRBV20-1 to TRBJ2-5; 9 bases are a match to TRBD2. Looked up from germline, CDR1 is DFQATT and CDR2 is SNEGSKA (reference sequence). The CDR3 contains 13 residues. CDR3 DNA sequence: TGCAGTGCAAGAGCGGGAGGTCAAGAGACCCAGTACTTC. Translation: CSARAGGQETQYF.

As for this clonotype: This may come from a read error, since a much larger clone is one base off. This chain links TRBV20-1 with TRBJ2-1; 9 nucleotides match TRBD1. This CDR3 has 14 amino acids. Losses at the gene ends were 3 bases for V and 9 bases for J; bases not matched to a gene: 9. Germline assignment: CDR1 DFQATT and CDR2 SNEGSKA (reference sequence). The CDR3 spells CSASRDRANPEQFF. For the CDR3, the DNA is TGCAGTGCTAGCCGGGACAGGGCGAATCCTGAGCAGTTCTTC.

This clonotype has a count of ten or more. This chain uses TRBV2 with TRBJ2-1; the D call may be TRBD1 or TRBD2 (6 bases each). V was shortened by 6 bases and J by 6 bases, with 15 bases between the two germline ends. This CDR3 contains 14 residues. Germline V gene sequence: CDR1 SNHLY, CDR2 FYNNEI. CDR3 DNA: TGTGCCAGCAGACGAGGGGGGTTGGGCAATGAGCAGTTCTTC. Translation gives CASRRGGLGNEQFF. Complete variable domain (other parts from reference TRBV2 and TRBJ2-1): EPEVTQTPSHQVTQMGQEVILRCVPISNHLYFYWYRQILGQKVEFLVSFYNNEISEKSEIFDDQFSVERPDGSNFTLKIRSTKLEDSAMYFCASRRGGLGNEQFFGPGTRLTVL.

CDR3 loop: CASSPPDSAEAFF. The CDR3 DNA sequence: TGTGCCAGCTCACCCCCCGACTCAGCTGAAGCTTTCTTT. J is TRBJ1-1 and V is TRBV18, with D hard to call. V lost 3 bases and J lost 6, with 11 bases in between. Germline CDR1 and CDR2: KGHSH and LQKENI. The CDR3 loop spans 13 amino acids.

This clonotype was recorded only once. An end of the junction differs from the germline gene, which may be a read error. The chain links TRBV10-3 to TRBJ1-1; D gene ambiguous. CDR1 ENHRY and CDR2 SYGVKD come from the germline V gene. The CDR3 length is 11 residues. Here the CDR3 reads CAIKTNTEALF. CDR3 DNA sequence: TGTGCCATCAAGACGAACACTGAAGCTCTCTTT.

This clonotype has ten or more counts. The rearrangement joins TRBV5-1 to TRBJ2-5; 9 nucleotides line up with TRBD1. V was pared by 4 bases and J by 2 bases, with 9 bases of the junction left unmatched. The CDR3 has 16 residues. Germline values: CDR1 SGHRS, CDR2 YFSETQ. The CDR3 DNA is TGCGCCAGCAGCCGCCGCCCCGGACAGGGGCAAGAGACCCAGTACTTC. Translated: CASSRRPGQGQETQYF.

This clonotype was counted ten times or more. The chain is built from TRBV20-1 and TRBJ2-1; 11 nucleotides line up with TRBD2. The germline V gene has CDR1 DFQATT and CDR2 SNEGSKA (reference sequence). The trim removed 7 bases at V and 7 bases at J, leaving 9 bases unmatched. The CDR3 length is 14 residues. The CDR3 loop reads CSVTSGRAVNEQFF. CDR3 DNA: TGCAGTGTTACTAGCGGGAGAGCCGTAAATGAGCAGTTCTTC.

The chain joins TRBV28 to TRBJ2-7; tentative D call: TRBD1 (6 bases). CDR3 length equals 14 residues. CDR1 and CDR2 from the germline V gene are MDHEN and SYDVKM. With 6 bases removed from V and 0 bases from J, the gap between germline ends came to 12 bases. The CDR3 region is CASRRRTVSYEQYF. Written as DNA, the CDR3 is TGTGCCAGCAGGCGTCGGACAGTCTCCTACGAGCAGTACTTC.

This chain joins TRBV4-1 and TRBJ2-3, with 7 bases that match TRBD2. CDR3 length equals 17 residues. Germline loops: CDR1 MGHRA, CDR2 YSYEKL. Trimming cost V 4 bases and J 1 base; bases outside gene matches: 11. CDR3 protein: CASSRRTRGDGTDTQYF. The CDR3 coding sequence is TGCGCCAGCAGCCGCCGGACACGGGGGGATGGCACAGATACGCAGTATTTT.

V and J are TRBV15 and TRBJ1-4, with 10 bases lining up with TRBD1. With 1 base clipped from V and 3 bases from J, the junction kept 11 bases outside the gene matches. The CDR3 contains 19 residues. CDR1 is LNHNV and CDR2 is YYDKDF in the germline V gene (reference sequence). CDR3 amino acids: CATSRGSTGGRGANEKLFF. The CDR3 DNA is TGTGCCACCAGCAGAGGGTCGACAGGGGGCAGGGGAGCTAATGAAAAACTGTTTTTT.

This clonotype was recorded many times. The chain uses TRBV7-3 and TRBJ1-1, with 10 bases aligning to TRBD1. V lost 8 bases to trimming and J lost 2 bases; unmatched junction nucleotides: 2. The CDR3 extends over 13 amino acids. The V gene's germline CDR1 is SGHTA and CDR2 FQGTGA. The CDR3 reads CASGTGANTEAFF. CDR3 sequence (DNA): TGTGCCAGCGGGACAGGGGCCAACACTGAAGCTTTCTTT.

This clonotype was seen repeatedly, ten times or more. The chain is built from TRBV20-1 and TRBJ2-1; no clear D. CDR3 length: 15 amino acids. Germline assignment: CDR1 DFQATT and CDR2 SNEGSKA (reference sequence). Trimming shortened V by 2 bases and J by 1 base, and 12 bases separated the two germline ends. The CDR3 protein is CSARPAAVSYNEQFF. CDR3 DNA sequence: TGCAGTGCTAGACCTGCGGCCGTATCCTACAATGAGCAGTTCTTC.

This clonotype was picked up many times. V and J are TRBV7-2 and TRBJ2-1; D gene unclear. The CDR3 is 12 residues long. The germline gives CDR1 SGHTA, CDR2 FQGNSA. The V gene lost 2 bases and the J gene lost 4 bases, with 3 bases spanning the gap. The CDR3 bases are TGTGCCAGCAGCTTAAGTTACAATGAGCAGTTCTTC. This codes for CASSLSYNEQFF.

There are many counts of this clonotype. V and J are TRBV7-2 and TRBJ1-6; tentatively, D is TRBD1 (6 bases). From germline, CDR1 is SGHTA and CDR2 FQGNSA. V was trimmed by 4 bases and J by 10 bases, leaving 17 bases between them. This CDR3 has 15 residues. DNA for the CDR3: TGTGCCAGCAGCTGGGACACGCCGAAGTTCTCACCCCTCCACTTT. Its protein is CASSWDTPKFSPLHF.

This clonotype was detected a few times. CDR3 sequence (DNA): TGTGCCAGCAGCCCTTCGGGACAGGGAGTTGACTATGGCTACACCTTC. Protein: CASSPSGQGVDYGYTF. The J gene is TRBJ1-2, the V gene TRBV7-2, with 9 positions matching TRBD1. The CDR3 consists of 16 residues. Trimming at V came to 5 bases and at J to 3 bases, leaving 10 bases not matched to a gene. Germline loops: CDR1 SGHTA, CDR2 FQGNSA.

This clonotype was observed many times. CDR3 nucleotides: TGTGCCAGCAGCTTAGATCGAAATGAGCAGTTCTTC. The encoded protein is CASSLDRNEQFF. The V and J genes are TRBV7-2 and TRBJ2-1; no definite D call. CDR1 is SGHTA, CDR2 FQGNSA, per germline. Trimming shortened V by 1 base and J by 7 bases, and 5 bases separated the two germline ends. The CDR3 is made up of 12 amino acids. Full variable domain (rest looked up from reference TRBV7-2 and TRBJ2-1): GAGVSQSPSNKVTEKGKDVELRCDPISGHTALYWYRQSLGQGLEFLIYFQGNSAPDKSGLPSDRFSAERTGGSVSTLTIQRTQQEDSAVYLCASSLDRNEQFFGPGTRLTVL.

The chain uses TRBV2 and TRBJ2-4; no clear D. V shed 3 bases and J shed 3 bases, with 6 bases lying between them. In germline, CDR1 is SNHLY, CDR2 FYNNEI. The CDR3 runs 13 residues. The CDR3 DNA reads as TGTGCCAGCAGTGAGGGGAACAAAAACATTCAGTACTTC. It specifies CASSEGNKNIQYF.

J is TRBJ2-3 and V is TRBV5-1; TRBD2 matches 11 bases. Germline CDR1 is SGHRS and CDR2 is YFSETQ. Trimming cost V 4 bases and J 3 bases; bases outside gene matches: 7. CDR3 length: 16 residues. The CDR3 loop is CASSRSTSGVTDTQYF. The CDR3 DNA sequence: TGCGCCAGCAGCCGCTCGACTAGCGGGGTAACAGATACGCAGTATTTT.

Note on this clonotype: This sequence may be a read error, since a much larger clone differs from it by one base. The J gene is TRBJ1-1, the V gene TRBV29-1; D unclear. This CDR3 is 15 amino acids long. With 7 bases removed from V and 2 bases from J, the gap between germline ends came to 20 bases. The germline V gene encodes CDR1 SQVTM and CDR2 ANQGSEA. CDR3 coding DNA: TGCAGCGCACACGGACGGGGAGGGCTTAACACTGAAGCTTTCTTT. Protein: CSAHGRGGLNTEAFF.